These T cell receptor beta chains were read from a single sample in a study of T-cell memory formation after mild COVID-19. TCRdb reprocessed the 5' RACE reads with MiXCR, giving one entry per CDR3 protein. The sample lists approximately 290,000 distinct CDR3 sequences; roughly 15% were seen once. Sequences were obtained from PBMCs or a T cell subset sorted from them (not recorded which). These receptors all stem from a man in his late teens or twenties who had mild COVID-19 (a few samples of this study predate the infection). Cell type and time point are not known. Each CDR3 is given with its conserved first and last residue. Some rows have no size entry. The others give once, few or many, or a class for an expanded clone.

cdr3_aa clone_size j_call v_call
CASSPPTGQSGTQYF few TRBJ2-3 TRBV27
CASSLGGPEDTQYF few TRBJ2-3 TRBV5-6
CASSLVAGGPNEQFF NA TRBJ2-1 TRBV5-1
CASSKPGQPFSNYGYTF NA TRBJ1-2 TRBV7-9
CASSLGQGVDSPLHF few TRBJ1-6 TRBV7-3
CASSHGQGGGYTF few TRBJ1-2 TRBV4-1
CSVDLLPSTDTQYF NA TRBJ2-3 TRBV29-1
CASSVEGSNTDTQYF few TRBJ2-3 TRBV9
CSAKPSPLDEQFF few TRBJ2-1 TRBV20-1
CASSLFASGGTDTQYF few TRBJ2-3 TRBV27
CASRTDSFQPQHF many TRBJ1-5 TRBV6-2/TRBV6-3
CASQVPGLGRETQYF many TRBJ2-5 TRBV12-3/TRBV12-4
CASSDRGSLGYTF many TRBJ1-2 TRBV25-1
CAWRVGVSYNSPLHF few TRBJ1-6 TRBV30
CASSLGAGAYNEQFF many TRBJ2-1 TRBV7-2
CASSLRGSSGANVLTF NA TRBJ2-6 TRBV7-9
CASSSFSGTTVLAKNIQYF NA TRBJ2-4 TRBV7-2
CASSFQGGYNEQFF NA TRBJ2-1 TRBV11-3
CSVEGRWEQETQYF NA TRBJ2-5 TRBV29-1
CASRQKRGSGANVLTF many TRBJ2-6 TRBV7-2
CASRTSGGANEQFF NA TRBJ2-1 TRBV12-3/TRBV12-4
CASSQVFGFSQYF many TRBJ2-3 TRBV4-2
CSAQSTDTQYF NA TRBJ2-3 TRBV20-1
CASSLARKGRYGYTF NA TRBJ1-2 TRBV28
CASTSTPGQPQHF few TRBJ1-5 TRBV12-3/TRBV12-4
CAISMGQGDNGYTF NA TRBJ1-2 TRBV10-3
CASSLGQGWRDSPLHF NA TRBJ1-6 TRBV12-3/TRBV12-4
CASSSTEDTEAFF few TRBJ1-1 TRBV12-3/TRBV12-4
CASSSDLGTEAFF NA TRBJ1-1 TRBV7-6
CASSQGPARETQYF NA TRBJ2-5 TRBV3-1
CATSDSYRSGELFF NA TRBJ2-2 TRBV24-1
CASSHRPKTQYF NA TRBJ2-5 TRBV6-2/TRBV6-3
CAISVKGQGDYGYTF NA TRBJ1-2 TRBV10-3
CASSLARRQWGDTQYF few TRBJ2-3 TRBV7-2
CASRRSGGALTGTQYF few TRBJ2-5 TRBV7-2
CASSLVPSGGHNEQFF few TRBJ2-1 TRBV5-1
CASSDSDTGELFF NA TRBJ2-2 TRBV6-4
CSASRGSTRYQETQYF NA TRBJ2-5 TRBV20-1
CASRRTSDRRIGYTF NA TRBJ1-2 TRBV6-5
CASSQDGHSGNTIYF few TRBJ1-3 TRBV4-2
CASSPTGREPQHF NA TRBJ1-5 TRBV4-3
CASSLERGRGAFF few TRBJ1-1 TRBV7-2
CASSLVAVGGGEQFF few TRBJ2-1 TRBV7-6
CASSRLDGPLALHF NA TRBJ1-6 TRBV6-6
CASSLSDGQGTNEQYF NA TRBJ2-7 TRBV7-9
CASSYLRGGQETQYF few TRBJ2-5 TRBV6-5
CASSPGTLLTGELFF NA TRBJ2-2 TRBV7-2
CASSGGQGKPYEQYF NA TRBJ2-7 TRBV7-9
CASSPEMGSGAYNEQFF many TRBJ2-1 TRBV7-8
CASSSGQNNEQFF NA TRBJ2-1 TRBV6-5
CASSLATGTGYTF many TRBJ1-2 TRBV11-3
CASSVYRTAGPEAFF NA TRBJ1-1 TRBV7-9
CASKTQMALGKLFF NA TRBJ1-4 TRBV6-5
CAIDHSGEGTEAFF NA TRBJ1-1 TRBV10-3
CASSPVNWGRWPGYTF few TRBJ1-2 TRBV12-3/TRBV12-4
CASSLGQGAREGYTF NA TRBJ1-2 TRBV5-1
CASSLAPAGGDADTQYF NA TRBJ2-3 TRBV7-2
CARSPSPGHISNQPQHF NA TRBJ1-5 TRBV18